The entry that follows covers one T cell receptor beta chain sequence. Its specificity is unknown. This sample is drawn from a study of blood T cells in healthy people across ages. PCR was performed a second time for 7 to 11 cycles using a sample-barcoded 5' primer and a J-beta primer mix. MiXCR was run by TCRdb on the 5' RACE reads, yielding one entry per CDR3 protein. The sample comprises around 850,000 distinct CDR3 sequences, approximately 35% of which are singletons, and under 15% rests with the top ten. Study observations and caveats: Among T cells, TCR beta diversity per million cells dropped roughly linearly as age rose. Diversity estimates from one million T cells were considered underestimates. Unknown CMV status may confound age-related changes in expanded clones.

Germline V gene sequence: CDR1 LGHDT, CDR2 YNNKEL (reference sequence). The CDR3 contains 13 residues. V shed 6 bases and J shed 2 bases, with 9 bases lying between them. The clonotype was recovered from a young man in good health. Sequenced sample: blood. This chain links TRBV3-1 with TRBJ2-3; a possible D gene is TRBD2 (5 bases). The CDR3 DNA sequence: TGTGCCAGCAGTACTGACTACACAGATACGCAGTATTTT. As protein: CASSTDYTDTQYF.